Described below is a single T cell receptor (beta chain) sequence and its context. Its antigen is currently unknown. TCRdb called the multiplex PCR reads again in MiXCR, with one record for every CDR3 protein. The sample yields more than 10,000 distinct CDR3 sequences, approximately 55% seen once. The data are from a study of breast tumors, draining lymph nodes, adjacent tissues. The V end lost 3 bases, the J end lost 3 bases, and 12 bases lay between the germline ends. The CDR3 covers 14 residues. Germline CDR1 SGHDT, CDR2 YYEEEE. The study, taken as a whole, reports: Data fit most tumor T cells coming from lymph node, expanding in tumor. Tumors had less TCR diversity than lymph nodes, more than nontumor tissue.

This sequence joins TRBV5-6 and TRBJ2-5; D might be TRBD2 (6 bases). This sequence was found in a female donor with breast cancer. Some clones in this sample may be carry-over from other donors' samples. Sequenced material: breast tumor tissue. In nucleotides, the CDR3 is TGTGCCAGCAGCTCGGGACTCGCGGAAGAGACCCAGTACTTC. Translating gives CASSSGLAEETQYF.